Presented here are 3 T cell receptor beta chains from one specimen sequenced in a study of beta chain features in type 1 diabetes. All of the isolated RNA was reverse transcribed, so expressed TCRB transcripts were sequenced. Some clones are missing from TCRdb's copy, which holds only in-frame ones; the method was immunoSEQ multiplex PCR. The sample lists 130,000 to 150,000 clones, around 9.3% occurring once. Sequencing used naive CD4+ T cells from blood. These receptors were collected from a man aged 18 to 30 in good health.

J is TRBJ1-1 and V is TRBV7-9; D is ambiguous. Per germline, CDR1 SEHNR and CDR2 FQNEAQ (reference sequence). This CDR3 has 15 residues. V was shortened by 2 bases and J by 0 bases, with 10 bases between the two germline ends. CDR3 in amino acids: CASSLRPTVNTEAFF. CDR3 in DNA: TGTGCCAGCAGCTTACGCCCCACTGTGAACACTGAAGCTTTCTTT.

The V gene is TRBV5-1, the J gene TRBJ2-1; D perhaps matches TRBD1 (5 bases). The CDR3 spans 13 residues. Trimming took off 2 bases at V and 9 bases at J, with 12 bases between the two ends. Germline values: CDR1 SGHRS, CDR2 YFSETQ. In DNA form, the CDR3 reads TGCGCCAGCAGCTTAACCCAGGGCGGTGAGCAGTTCTTC. Protein product: CASSLTQGGEQFF. Full variable domain (missing parts from reference TRBV5-1 and TRBJ2-1): KAGVTQTPRYLIKTRGQQVTLSCSPISGHRSVSWYQQTPGQGLQFLFEYFSETQRNKGNFPGRFSGRQFSNSRSEMNVSTLELGDSALYLCASSLTQGGEQFFGPGTRLTVL.

The chain combines TRBV15 with TRBJ1-3, with D maybe TRBD1 (6 bases). This CDR3 contains 15 residues. In germline, CDR1 is LNHNV, CDR2 YYDKDF (reference sequence). V lost 8 bases to trimming and J lost 0 bases, with 14 bases between them. CDR3 nucleotides: TGTGCCACCTCTCAGGACAGCGTCTCTGGAAACACCATATATTTT. Amino acid sequence: CATSQDSVSGNTIYF.